These T cell receptor beta chains were read from a single sample in a study of CD8 T cells in Susac syndrome. TCRdb fed the immunoSEQ multiplex PCR reads into MiXCR, producing one record per CDR3 protein. The profile shows roughly 100,000 distinct CDR3 sequences, roughly 94% of them singletons. Sequenced sample: CD8+ T cells from PBMCs. These TCRs come from a human donor with Susac syndrome. Both conserved end residues are part of each CDR3. A D gene is named only where the DNA matches it firmly. Expanded clones get a size class; other rows say once, few or many, or leave the size out.

D,V,size,J,DNA,CDR3
-,TRBV12-3/TRBV12-4,-,TRBJ1-2,TGTGCCAGCAGCCTCGCCCCCGTAGTGGATGGCTACACCTTC,CASSLAPVVDGYTF
-,TRBV19,-,TRBJ1-2,TGTGCCAGTACCTTGGATCACTATGGCTACACCTTC,CASTLDHYGYTF
TRBD2,TRBV12-3/TRBV12-4,-,TRBJ2-7,TGTGCCAGCAGTGAGACCGGGGGGGACTACGAGCAGTACTTC,CASSETGGDYEQYF
-,TRBV15,-,TRBJ2-5,TGTGCCACCAGCAGTACTCATAGTGGCTCCCAAGAGACCCAGTACTTC,CATSSTHSGSQETQYF
-,TRBV9,-,TRBJ2-1,TGTGCCAGCAGCGCCGGGGGGCAGGGGAATGAGCAGTTCTTC,CASSAGGQGNEQFF
TRBD2,TRBV11-2,-,TRBJ2-1,TGTGCCAGCGGGGGAGCGGGGGAGCAGTTCTTC,CASGGAGEQFF
TRBD1,TRBV2,-,TRBJ2-7,TGTGCCAGCAGTGCGGGCAGGGGGCAAGACGAGCAGTACTTC,CASSAGRGQDEQYF
TRBD2,TRBV27,-,TRBJ2-1,TGTGCCAGCAGTTTACTGTCAGCGGGGGCCTACAATGAGCAGTTCTTC,CASSLLSAGAYNEQFF
-,TRBV14,-,TRBJ2-3,TGTGCCAGCAGCCTCTTCCCCGGATACACAGATACGCAGTATTTT,CASSLFPGYTDTQYF
-,TRBV23-1,-,TRBJ1-2,TGCGCCAGCAGTCAATGGCCGGGAGGAAACTATGGCTACACCTTC,CASSQWPGGNYGYTF
-,TRBV7-9,-,TRBJ1-5,TGTGCCAGCAGCTTAAGTGACACCGACAATCAGCCCCAGCATTTT,CASSLSDTDNQPQHF
-,TRBV4-1,-,TRBJ2-1,TGCGCCAGCAGCCAAGGATCGGGACCGCAGTTCTTC,CASSQGSGPQFF
TRBD2,TRBV7-8,-,TRBJ2-5,TGTGCCAGCAGCCTTCCCACCGGGGGGGCCGCGGAGACCCAGTACTTC,CASSLPTGGAAETQYF
TRBD1,TRBV6-5,-,TRBJ2-1,TGTGCCAGCAGCCGGGGACAGGGAGGGGGGGAGCAGTTCTTC,CASSRGQGGGEQFF
-,TRBV6-5,-,TRBJ2-5,TGTGCCAGCAGTTATCTGGTGGGGCAAGAGACCCAGTACTTC,CASSYLVGQETQYF
-,TRBV15,-,TRBJ1-1,TGTGCCACCAGCAGAGGTGGGGGATCCGGAGCTTTCTTT,CATSRGGGSGAFF
-,TRBV3-1,-,TRBJ2-1,TGTGCCAGCAGTCTCACCGCATCCTACAATGAGCAGTTCTTC,CASSLTASYNEQFF
-,TRBV27,once,TRBJ1-5,TGTGCCAGCAGCCCCTCAGCGGTTTATAGCAATCAGCCCCAGCATTTT,CASSPSAVYSNQPQHF
-,TRBV6-5,-,TRBJ1-5,TGTGCCAGCAGTTCCCTGGGGGCGCCGGACAATCAGCCCCAGCATTTT,CASSSLGAPDNQPQHF
-,TRBV5-1,-,TRBJ2-7,TGCGCCAGCAGCTTGGTAAAGGGCCCCTACGAGCAGTACTTC,CASSLVKGPYEQYF
-,TRBV14,-,TRBJ2-1,TGTGCCAGCAGCCCGCGGGGTAGCCCTTCCTACAATGAGCAGTTCTTC,CASSPRGSPSYNEQFF
TRBD1,TRBV7-9,-,TRBJ2-6,TGTGCCAGCAAAGATGGGACAGGGACCCCGGCGGGGGCCAACGTCCTGACTTTC,CASKDGTGTPAGANVLTF
-,TRBV4-3,-,TRBJ2-3,TGCGCCAGCAGCCAGGGCCTAGATTCTGATACGCAGTATTTT,CASSQGLDSDTQYF
-,TRBV23-1,-,TRBJ2-3,TGCGCCAGCCGACCTGATTCTAGCACAGATACGCAGTATTTT,CASRPDSSTDTQYF
-,TRBV20-1,-,TRBJ2-1,TGCAGTGCTAGAGACCCCGGGCAGGCGGGGTCTTACAATGAGCAGTTCTTC,CSARDPGQAGSYNEQFF
-,TRBV27,-,TRBJ1-1,TGTGCCAGCAGTATCCTTGGCCTGAACACTGAAGCTTTCTTT,CASSILGLNTEAFF
-,TRBV2,-,TRBJ1-4,TGTGCCAGCAGTGTGTTGGATGAAAAACTGTTTTTT,CASSVLDEKLFF
-,TRBV20-1,-,TRBJ2-1,TGCAGTGCTAAAACCCTACTAAACAATGAGCAGTTCTTC,CSAKTLLNNEQFF
-,TRBV7-3,-,TRBJ1-1,TGTGCCAGCAGCCAATCCACCGGGCACACTGAAGCTTTCTTT,CASSQSTGHTEAFF